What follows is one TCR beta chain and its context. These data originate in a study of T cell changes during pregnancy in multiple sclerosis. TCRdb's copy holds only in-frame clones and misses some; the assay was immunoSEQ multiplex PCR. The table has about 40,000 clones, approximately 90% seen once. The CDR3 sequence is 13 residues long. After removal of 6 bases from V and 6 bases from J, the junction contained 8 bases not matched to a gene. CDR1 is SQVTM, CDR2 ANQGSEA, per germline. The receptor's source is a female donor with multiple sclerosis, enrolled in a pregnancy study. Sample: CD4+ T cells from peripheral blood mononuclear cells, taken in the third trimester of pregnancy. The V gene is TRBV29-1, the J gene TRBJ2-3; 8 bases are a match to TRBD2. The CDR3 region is CSVETSVGDTQYF. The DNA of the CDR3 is TGCAGCGTAGAGACTAGCGTGGGCGATACGCAGTATTTT.